Below, 16 T cell receptor beta chains from the same sample are listed, as sequenced in a study of cytomegalovirus exposure and HLA in healthy donors. Vbeta (60) and Jbeta (13) primers were used in the PCR. Using immunoSEQ multiplex PCR, the repertoire was profiled, and TCRdb retains in-frame clones only, with some absent. This table has around 180,000 clones, roughly 70% appearing once. Sequencing was performed on PBMCs. Receptor source: a girl aged 10 to 17 in good health and CMV-seronegative.

This clone showed up just a few times. V gene TRBV5-1 combines with J gene TRBJ1-2, with 8 bases identical to TRBD1. Germline CDR1 SGHRS, CDR2 YFSETQ. Trimming cost V 4 bases and J 12 bases; bases outside gene matches: 8. The length of the CDR3 is 12 residues. The CDR3 loop reads CASSLTGEFHTF. The CDR3 DNA sequence: TGCGCCAGCAGCCTGACAGGGGAGTTTCACACCTTC.

The chain has TRBV5-1 and TRBJ1-4, with TRBD1 matching over 7 bases. Germline V gene sequence: CDR1 SGHRS, CDR2 YFSETQ. The trim removed 1 base at V and 8 bases at J, leaving 11 bases unmatched. The CDR3 is 16 amino acids. The DNA of the CDR3 is TGCGCCAGCAGCTTGAGGGGTCAGGGGGGTTTCGAAAAACTGTTTTTT. Its translation: CASSLRGQGGFEKLFF.

Written as DNA, the CDR3 is TGTGCCAGCAGTCCCCTCAGGGGCCAATATGAAAAACTGTTTTTT. Its protein is CASSPLRGQYEKLFF. The genes are TRBV11-2 and TRBJ1-4; the D gene is possibly TRBD1 (6 bases). CDR3 length: 15 residues. Germline assignment: CDR1 SGHAT and CDR2 FQNNGV. Trimming removed 6 bases from V and 6 bases from J, with 17 bases in between. The variable domain in full, with the rest retrieved from reference TRBV11-2 and TRBJ1-4, is EAGVAQSPRYKIIEKRQSVAFWCNPISGHATLYWYQQILGQGPKLLIQFQNNGVVDDSQLPKDRFSAERLKGVDSTLKIQPAKLEDSAVYLCASSPLRGQYEKLFFGSGTQLSVL.

The V gene is TRBV4-2, the J gene TRBJ2-7; 12 bases align to TRBD2. Germline assignment: CDR1 LGHNA and CDR2 YNFKEQ. CDR3 length: 17 amino acids. V lost 4 bases, J lost 4 bases, and 11 bases stayed unmatched. The CDR3 nucleotides are TGTGCCAGCAGCCCTCTAGGACTAGCGGGAACCGAGTACGAGCAGTACTTC. Translating it yields CASSPLGLAGTEYEQYF.

The chain has TRBV5-4 and TRBJ1-1; D unclear. The CDR3 extends over 17 amino acids. V was cut by 0 bases and J by 5 bases, with 20 bases left in between. Looked up from germline, CDR1 is SGHNT and CDR2 is YYREEE (reference sequence). In nucleotides, the CDR3 is TGTGCCAGCAGCTTGGCTGGAGATGCTGGATGGGAGACTGAAGCTTTCTTT. This sequence encodes CASSLAGDAGWETEAFF.

The chain combines TRBV7-8 with TRBJ1-2, with D uncertain. The CDR3 is 14 amino acids. Germline V CDR1 and CDR2: SGHVS, FQNEAQ. The germline V and J ends were trimmed by 2 bases and 5 bases, with 12 bases remaining between them. CDR3 loop: CASSLIRTGYGYTF. The CDR3 DNA sequence: TGTGCCAGCAGCTTAATCAGGACGGGGTATGGCTACACCTTC.

This chain uses TRBV11-2 with TRBJ2-1; 13 bases fit TRBD2. Germline CDR1 is SGHAT and CDR2 is FQNNGV. Trimming at V came to 10 bases and at J to 8 bases, leaving 5 bases not matched to a gene. The CDR3 is made up of 13 amino acids. The CDR3, as DNA: TGTGCCACCGGACTAGCGGGGGCCTATGAGCAGTTCTTC. Protein product: CATGLAGAYEQFF.

In this sample, this clone turned up once. The chain uses TRBV27 and TRBJ1-5; tentative D call: TRBD1 (6 bases). CDR3 length: 17 residues. The ends were cut back, 5 bases at V and 0 bases at J, with 17 bases in the middle. Per germline, CDR1 MNHEY and CDR2 SMNVEV (reference sequence). As DNA, the CDR3 is TGTGCCAGCAGTCCGACAGGACCCTATAGTAGCAATCAGCCCCAGCATTTT. Its protein product is CASSPTGPYSSNQPQHF.

The chain is built from TRBV9 and TRBJ2-5, with a weak D call TRBD2 (5 bases). V was pared by 4 bases and J by 5 bases, with 12 bases between. The CDR3 contains 13 residues. The V gene's germline CDR1 is SGDLS and CDR2 YYNGEE. The CDR3 reads CASSTTRGETQYF. CDR3 nucleotide sequence: TGTGCCAGCAGCACCACCCGAGGGGAGACCCAGTACTTC.

This clone was counted between two and nine times. This chain uses TRBV5-4 with TRBJ2-3; TRBD2 matches at 11 bases. The V segment lost 5 bases and the J segment 0 bases; nucleotides outside the gene matches: 5. This CDR3 comprises 16 residues. Looked up from germline, CDR1 is SGHNT and CDR2 is YYREEE (reference sequence). CDR3 nucleotides: TGTGCCAGCAGTGAAATAGCGGGGGGGAGCACAGATACGCAGTATTTT. Protein product: CASSEIAGGSTDTQYF.

This clone was counted a single time. The chain employs TRBV2 and TRBJ1-5, with 10 bases that match TRBD1. CDR1 and CDR2 from the germline V gene are SNHLY and FYNNEI. V shed 5 bases and J 7 bases; nucleotides not matched to a gene: 8. The CDR3 loop spans 15 amino acids. The CDR3 loop reads CASSYGTGEGQPQHF. DNA of the CDR3: TGTGCCAGCAGTTATGGGACAGGGGAAGGACAGCCCCAGCATTTT.

This clone turned up a few times. The CDR3 loop is CASSWLAGGRADTQYF. The CDR3 coding sequence is TGTGCCAGCAGCTGGCTAGCGGGGGGGCGCGCAGATACGCAGTATTTT. The chain links TRBV5-6 to TRBJ2-3, with TRBD2 matching over 12 bases. V gave up 3 bases and J gave up 4 bases; unmatched junction bases: 6. CDR1 and CDR2 from the germline V gene are SGHDT and YYEEEE. This CDR3 has 16 amino acids.

The J gene is TRBJ2-7, the V gene TRBV6-1, with D possibly TRBD1 on 6 matching bases. Per the germline V gene, CDR1 is MNHNS and CDR2 is SASEGT. Trimming removed 6 bases at V and 11 bases at J, with 26 bases between. The length of the CDR3 is 15 residues. CDR3 sequence: CASRPTRDIFGLKYF. CDR3 coding DNA: TGTGCCAGCAGGCCGACTCGGGACATATTTGGGCTGAAGTACTTC.

The genes are TRBV5-1 and TRBJ1-1, with 10 bases aligning to TRBD1. V trimming: 6 bases; J trimming: 6 bases; junction bases outside the gene matches: 5. The V gene's germline CDR1 is SGHRS and CDR2 YFSETQ. This CDR3 has 13 amino acids. CDR3 loop: CASKGTGAAEAFF. The CDR3 DNA sequence: TGCGCCAGCAAGGGGACAGGGGCGGCTGAAGCTTTCTTT.

There are a few counts of this clone. This sequence joins TRBV2 and TRBJ1-4, with TRBD1 matching 7 bases. Germline CDR1 and CDR2: SNHLY and FYNNEI. V was pared by 7 bases and J by 6 bases, with 5 bases of the junction left unmatched. The CDR3 has 13 amino acids. In DNA, the CDR3 is TGTGCCAGCACTGGACAGGCCCATGAAAAACTGTTTTTT. Its protein is CASTGQAHEKLFF.

The chain recombines TRBV5-1 with TRBJ1-5; D unresolved. V dropped 4 bases and J dropped 5 bases, with 16 bases sitting between them. In germline, CDR1 is SGHRS, CDR2 YFSETQ. The CDR3 runs 15 residues. CDR3 nucleotides: TGCGCCAGCAGCCAGGCGGGGTCCCTACATCAGCCCCAGCATTTT. This codes for CASSQAGSLHQPQHF. The whole variable domain, remainder taken from reference TRBV5-1 and TRBJ1-5, is KAGVTQTPRYLIKTRGQQVTLSCSPISGHRSVSWYQQTPGQGLQFLFEYFSETQRNKGNFPGRFSGRQFSNSRSEMNVSTLELGDSALYLCASSQAGSLHQPQHFGDGTRLSIL.